The next 15 T cell receptor beta chains were all read from a single sample in a study of blood T cell repertoires in COVID-19. Sequenced by immunoSEQ multiplex PCR; TCRdb stores in-frame clones only, minus some. The sample holds 200,000 to 250,000 clones, about 84% seen once. Input material: PBMCs or T cells enriched from blood (not recorded which). These receptors all stem from a woman in her 40s with acute COVID-19.

This clone has just a few counts. CDR3 nucleotides: TGTGCCAGCAGCCTCGGACAGAGCTATGGCTACACCTTC. It specifies CASSLGQSYGYTF. The chain employs TRBV14 and TRBJ1-2; D perhaps matches TRBD1 (6 bases). This CDR3 has 13 residues. Germline V gives CDR1 SGHDN, CDR2 FVKESK. The ends were cut back, 4 bases at V and 4 bases at J, with 10 bases in the middle.

Turning to this clone: This specimen includes other DNA sequences encoding the same CDR3. The CDR3 region has the DNA TGTGCCAGTAGTACCACAGGGGCGGGGGAGACCCAGTACTTC. This codes for CASSTTGAGETQYF. This sequence joins TRBV19 and TRBJ2-5, with a possible D match to TRBD1 (7 bases). Germline V gives CDR1 LNHDA, CDR2 SQIVND (reference sequence). V lost 4 bases, J lost 5 bases, and 14 bases lay in between. This CDR3 region has 14 residues.

On this clone: The same CDR3 is also encoded by other DNA sequences in this sample. This rearrangement joins TRBV4-2 to TRBJ2-7; 7 positions match TRBD2. The trim removed 1 base at V and 1 base at J, leaving 4 bases unmatched. The CDR3 consists of 15 residues. Looked up from germline, CDR1 is LGHNA and CDR2 is YNFKEQ. The CDR3 spells CASSQGLAVSYEQYF. Here the CDR3 DNA reads TGTGCCAGCAGCCAAGGACTAGCCGTATCCTACGAGCAGTACTTC.

This clone has a handful of counts. The chain uses TRBV5-4 and TRBJ2-7; 8 bases are a match to TRBD1. Per the germline V gene, CDR1 is SGHNT and CDR2 is YYREEE (reference sequence). CDR3 length equals 17 residues. V shed 2 bases, J shed 9 bases, and the junction held 19 bases outside the gene matches. The CDR3 nucleotides read TGTGCCAGCAGCTTCGGACAGGGAATGATTGGCCCTCTTAGGCAGTACTTC. It encodes CASSFGQGMIGPLRQYF.

This rearrangement joins TRBV28 to TRBJ2-5; no clear D gene. The CDR3 loop spans 13 amino acids. V lost 2 bases and J lost 1, with 5 bases in between. Germline V lookup: CDR1 MDHEN, CDR2 SYDVKM. The CDR3 DNA sequence: TGTGCCAGCAGTTTAGGGCCCCAAGAGACCCAGTACTTC. It is translated as CASSLGPQETQYF.

The chain joins TRBV6-6 to TRBJ2-5; no clear D gene. CDR1 is MNHNY and CDR2 is SVGAGI in the germline V gene (reference sequence). The V end was cut by 2 bases, the J end by 5 bases, with 12 bases between. The CDR3 length is 14 residues. The CDR3 region is CASSYAATSETQYF. Here the CDR3 DNA reads TGTGCCAGCAGTTACGCGGCCACCAGTGAGACCCAGTACTTC.

This chain uses TRBV5-1 with TRBJ1-2; 7 bases are shared with TRBD1. CDR3 size: 13 residues. The V gene end was trimmed by 2 bases and the J gene end by 5 bases; junction bases not matched to a gene: 3. Germline V lookup: CDR1 SGHRS, CDR2 YFSETQ. The CDR3 sequence is CASSFDRDYGYTF. CDR3 in DNA: TGCGCCAGCAGCTTCGACAGGGATTATGGCTACACCTTC.

This clone was observed a handful of times. The J gene is TRBJ2-2, the V gene TRBV11-1; D is uncertain. V was cut by 4 bases and J by 2 bases, with 5 bases left in between. This CDR3 has 13 residues. CDR1 is SGHAT and CDR2 is FQDESV in the germline V gene (reference sequence). The DNA of the CDR3 is TGTGCCAGCAGCTCCGTTAACACCGGGGAGCTGTTTTTT. It is translated as CASSSVNTGELFF.

Only one count was recorded for this clone. The chain is built from TRBV19 and TRBJ1-6; 10 nucleotides line up with TRBD1. V was clipped by 7 bases and J by 7 bases; unmatched bases: 4. The V gene's germline CDR1 is LNHDA and CDR2 SQIVND (reference sequence). The CDR3 has 14 residues. CDR3 nucleotides: TGTGCCAGTAATTGGGGACAGGGGAATTCACCCCTCCACTTT. The encoded protein is CASNWGQGNSPLHF.

This clone was seen only a few times. The chain recombines TRBV9 with TRBJ1-2; no definite D call. Trimming removed 2 bases at V and 2 bases at J, with 13 bases between. Per the germline V gene, CDR1 is SGDLS and CDR2 is YYNGEE. This CDR3 has 15 residues. The CDR3 loop is CASSVEGAVNYGYTF. CDR3 DNA sequence: TGTGCCAGCAGCGTTGAAGGCGCGGTAAACTATGGCTACACCTTC. Combining the CDR3 with reference TRBV9 and TRBJ1-2 gives the whole variable domain DSGVTQTPKHLITATGQRVTLRCSPRSGDLSVYWYQQSLDQGLQFLIQYYNGEERAKGNILERFSAQQFPDLHSELNLSSLELGDSALYFCASSVEGAVNYGYTFGSGTRLTVV.

This clone was seen once. This chain uses TRBV5-3 with TRBJ2-7; a possible D gene is TRBD1 (5 bases). TRBV5-3 carries the ORF label, with uncertain function. The CDR3 loop spans 14 amino acids. Trimming pared 8 bases from V and 6 bases from J, leaving 21 bases between. CDR3 sequence: CASRKGQGSSEQYF. CDR3 bases: TGTGCCAGCCGGAAGGGGCAGGGTTCCAGCGAGCAGTACTTC.

This chain uses TRBV9 with TRBJ2-1, with D perhaps matching TRBD2 (5 bases). The CDR3 is 14 amino acids. The germline V gene has CDR1 SGDLS and CDR2 YYNGEE. Trimming shortened V by 0 bases and J by 5 bases, and 9 bases separated the two germline ends. CDR3 residues: CASSVGLGDNEQFF. The CDR3 coding sequence is TGTGCCAGCAGCGTAGGGCTCGGGGACAATGAGCAGTTCTTC.

V usage is TRBV7-9 and J usage is TRBJ2-5; 8 positions match TRBD2. This CDR3 is 13 amino acids long. V was pared by 5 bases and J by 4 bases, with 3 bases of the junction left unmatched. Germline values: CDR1 SEHNR, CDR2 FQNEAQ (reference sequence). The DNA for the CDR3 is TGTGCCAGCAGCCCGGGAGGGTTAGAGACCCAGTACTTC. It encodes CASSPGGLETQYF.

The rearrangement uses TRBV30 and TRBJ2-1, with TRBD2 identical over 7 bases. V shed 1 base and J 11 bases; nucleotides not matched to a gene: 8. CDR1 and CDR2 from the germline V gene are GTSNPN and SVGIG (reference sequence). CDR3 length equals 13 residues. The CDR3 spells CAWSGQRESKQFF. CDR3 nucleotide sequence: TGTGCCTGGAGTGGCCAGCGGGAAAGTAAGCAGTTCTTC.

This chain links TRBV30 with TRBJ2-1, with D hard to call. The CDR3 consists of 12 residues. Germline values: CDR1 GTSNPN, CDR2 SVGIG (reference sequence). Trimming shortened V by 3 bases and J by 8 bases, and 11 bases separated the two germline ends. In DNA form, the CDR3 reads TGTGCCTGGAGCTCTACGGTTTATGAGCAGTTCTTC. Its protein is CAWSSTVYEQFF. Full variable domain (rest looked up from reference TRBV30 and TRBJ2-1): SQTIHQWPATLVQPVGSPLSLECTVEGTSNPNLYWYRQAAGRGLQLLFYSVGIGQISSEVPQNLSASRPQDRQFILSSKKLLLSDSGFYLCAWSSTVYEQFFGPGTRLTVL.